The present T cell receptor (beta chain) was sequenced within a study of blood T cell repertoires in COVID-19. Clones were read by immunoSEQ multiplex PCR, and TCRdb kept only the in-frame ones, dropping some. This table has roughly 99,000 clones, about 80% appearing once. A remark on this clone: Within the sample, other DNA sequences also encode this same CDR3.

CDR3 size: 14 residues. Germline CDR1 and CDR2: LGHDT and YNNKEL (reference sequence). V gave up 4 bases and J gave up 1 base; unmatched junction bases: 2. The sequencing sample was made of peripheral blood. The chain combines TRBV3-1 (or the pseudogene TRBV3-2) with TRBJ1-1; TRBD1 matches 8 bases. The receptor's source is a man aged 65 to 85 with acute or convalescent COVID-19. The CDR3, as DNA: TGTGCCAGCAGCCCCGGACAGGGGAACACTGAAGCTTTCTTT. Amino acid sequence: CASSPGQGNTEAFF.